This is a list of T cell receptor beta chains from one sample in a study of cytomegalovirus exposure and HLA in healthy donors. Using immunoSEQ multiplex PCR, the repertoire was profiled, and TCRdb retains in-frame clones only, with some absent. There are about 160,000 clones in the sample; roughly 82% occur only once, and approximately 11% lies in the top ten. Sequences were obtained from PBMCs. Receptors originate from a man in his fifties or sixties in good health and CMV-seropositive. Both conserved end residues are part of each CDR3. The D gene is left open where the match is weak. Rows may omit the clone size; those that give it use once, few, many or a size class.

TRBV7-6	.	TRBJ2-3	TRBD2	CASSLGGTGTSGGPGFQYF	TGTGCCAGCAGCTTAGGAGGGACAGGGACTAGCGGGGGGCCCGGCTTCCAGTATTTT
TRBV7-6	.	TRBJ2-6	.	CASSLGSGSGANVLTF	TGTGCCAGCAGCTTAGGTTCGGGGTCCGGGGCCAACGTCCTGACTTTC
TRBV27	.	TRBJ1-1	.	CASSLLTGNTEAFF	TGTGCCAGCAGTTTATTGACTGGGAACACTGAAGCTTTCTTT
TRBV5-6	.	TRBJ2-2	TRBD2	CASRPGLAGVNAGELFF	TGTGCCAGCAGACCGGGGCTAGCGGGAGTTAACGCCGGGGAGCTGTTTTTT
TRBV7-2	.	TRBJ2-7	.	CASSPYYEEQYF	TGTGCCAGCAGCCCGTACTACGAAGAGCAGTACTTC
TRBV5-4	.	TRBJ2-1	.	CASSLSNPGAEQFF	TGTGCCAGCAGCCTCTCGAACCCGGGAGCTGAGCAGTTCTTC
TRBV7-3	.	TRBJ2-7	TRBD1	CASSTGTGRYEQYF	TGTGCCAGCAGCACCGGGACAGGGAGGTACGAGCAGTACTTC
TRBV28	.	TRBJ2-3	.	CASSLVTTAQYF	TGTGCCAGCAGTTTAGTTACTACCGCCCAGTATTTT
TRBV6-5	.	TRBJ2-1	.	CASSLRHYNEQFF	TGTGCCAGCAGTTTAAGACATTACAATGAGCAGTTCTTC
TRBV30	.	TRBJ1-1	.	CAWSIGLEAEAFF	TGTGCCTGGAGCATAGGGTTGGAGGCTGAAGCTTTCTTT
TRBV5-6	.	TRBJ2-2	.	CASSLSSSPEVFF	TGTGCCAGCAGCTTGTCGAGCAGCCCAGAGGTGTTTTTT
TRBV28	once	TRBJ1-1	.	CASSLEGVNTEAFF	TGTGCCAGCAGTTTGGAGGGAGTGAACACTGAAGCTTTCTTT
TRBV4-2	.	TRBJ1-2	TRBD1	CASRNGTDRYYGYTF	TGTGCCAGCAGAAATGGGACAGACCGTTACTATGGCTACACCTTC
TRBV6-1	.	TRBJ1-1	.	CASSAGSMNTEAFF	TGTGCCAGCAGTGCGGGGAGCATGAACACTGAAGCTTTCTTT
TRBV5-5	.	TRBJ1-5	TRBD1	CASSWDRAQPQHF	TGTGCCAGCAGCTGGGACAGGGCTCAGCCCCAGCATTTT